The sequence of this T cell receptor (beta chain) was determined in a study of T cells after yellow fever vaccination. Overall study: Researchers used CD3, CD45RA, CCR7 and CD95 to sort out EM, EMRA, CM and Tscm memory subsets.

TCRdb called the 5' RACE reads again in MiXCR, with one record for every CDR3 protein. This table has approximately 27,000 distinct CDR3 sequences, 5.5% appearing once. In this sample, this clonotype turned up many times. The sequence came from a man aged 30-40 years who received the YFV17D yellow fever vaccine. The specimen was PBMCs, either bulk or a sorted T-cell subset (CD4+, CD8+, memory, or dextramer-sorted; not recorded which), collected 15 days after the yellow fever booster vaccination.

CDR3 nucleotides: TGTGCCAGCAGCAGGGACAGTATGCAAGAGACCCAGTACTTC. Its protein product is CASSRDSMQETQYF. This rearrangement joins TRBV3-1 to TRBJ2-5; 7 nucleotides agree with TRBD1. Trimming at V came to 5 bases and at J to 2 bases, leaving 5 bases not matched to a gene. The CDR3 contains 14 residues. From germline, CDR1 is LGHDT and CDR2 YNNKEL (reference sequence).